This T cell receptor beta chain was recovered during a study of vaccination effects on CD4 cells after COVID-19. Study information: Samples were taken post-vaccine, and their median timing was 72 days after the second dose.

A note on this clone: The antigen is undetermined.

Study-wide findings and caveats: Healthy vaccinees had only 1 of 255 vaccine-induced clones cross-react with common cold coronaviruses. Marked contraction was observed in infection-induced and vaccine-induced clones late after vaccination.

Under the ViraFEST assay, PBMC were stimulated with viral peptide pools so that antigen-specific CD4+ T cells expanded. Sequencing was performed afterwards. Subsequent to 10 days of culture, CD4+ T cells were isolated. Either the mRNA-1273 or the BNT162b2 vaccine was given to participants as two doses. Previously uninfected by SARS-CoV-2, the vaccine recipients also showed negative nucleocapsid antibodies. The table came from immunoSEQ multiplex PCR; TCRdb's copy has only in-frame clones and leaves some out. The table records about 59,000 clones, 75% to 85% of them present only once. Sequences were derived from CD4+ T cells from PBMCs cultured with HCoV-OC43 spike peptides, sampled after COVID-19 vaccination. Subset given: HCoV-OC43 spike overlapping peptide pool stimulation. This receptor was identified in a human donor who received a COVID-19 vaccine.

For the CDR3, the DNA is TGCGCCAGCAGCTCCGGGACTAGCCGAGAGACCCAGTACTTC. This codes for CASSSGTSRETQYF. The chain uses TRBV5-1 and TRBJ2-5; TRBD2 matches 9 bases. This CDR3 has 14 amino acids. The germline V gene has CDR1 SGHRS and CDR2 YFSETQ. V lost 3 bases to trimming and J lost 4 bases; unmatched junction nucleotides: 4. Full variable domain (rest looked up from reference TRBV5-1 and TRBJ2-5): KAGVTQTPRYLIKTRGQQVTLSCSPISGHRSVSWYQQTPGQGLQFLFEYFSETQRNKGNFPGRFSGRQFSNSRSEMNVSTLELGDSALYLCASSSGTSRETQYFGPGTRLLVL.